This T cell receptor beta chain was profiled in a study of CD8+ T cells in alopecia areata. Treatment indicated: oral pan-JAK inhibitor, 5-10 mg twice daily. It was from alopecia areata patients that lesional scalp punch biopsies and peripheral blood were collected. Sorting of PBMCs yielded the CD4+ and CD8+ T cells. Findings and caveats of the study: On tofacitinib, scalp and blood still held many of the expanded lesional clones. Clonality in lesional scalp, especially alopecia totalis/universalis, exceeded that of normal scalp.

RNA was isolated and reverse transcribed to cDNA, the sequencing template. Libraries were prepared by immunoSEQ multiplex PCR; TCRdb keeps only in-frame clonotypes and omits some of them. Of about 190,000 clones in the sample, 60% were seen once. As regards this clone: Its target is unknown.

V was clipped by 7 bases and J by 4 bases; unmatched bases: 9. Germline assignment: CDR1 SQVTM and CDR2 ANQGSEA. The CDR3 consists of 13 residues. The sequenced sample was CD4+ T cells sorted from blood, obtained at week 24, from a patient treated with tofacitinib. V is TRBV29-1 and J is TRBJ1-1; TRBD1 agrees at 7 bases. This clonotype was sampled from a human donor with alopecia areata. DNA of the CDR3: TGCAGCGGCAGACAGGGTTTTGGCACTGAAGCTTTCTTT. It specifies CSGRQGFGTEAFF.